This paragraph reports one TCR beta chain. This sample is drawn from a study of blood T cell repertoires in COVID-19. Profiled with immunoSEQ multiplex PCR; TCRdb holds only in-frame clones, not every one. The sample holds fewer than 35,000 clones; roughly nine tenths are singletons and the top ten take around 30%. The TCR sequence derives from an elderly man with acute or convalescent COVID-19. Sequenced material: peripheral blood.

The CDR3 loop is CAWSVKSEAFF. DNA for the CDR3: TGTGCCTGGAGTGTTAAATCTGAAGCTTTCTTT. The chain recombines TRBV30 with TRBJ1-1; D gene ambiguous. The CDR3 contains 11 residues. Per the germline V gene, CDR1 is GTSNPN and CDR2 is SVGIG (reference sequence). V lost 0 bases to trimming and J lost 6 bases, with 5 bases between them. Complete variable domain (other parts from reference TRBV30 and TRBJ1-1): SQTIHQWPATLVQPVGSPLSLECTVEGTSNPNLYWYRQAAGRGLQLLFYSVGIGQISSEVPQNLSASRPQDRQFILSSKKLLLSDSGFYLCAWSVKSEAFFGQGTRLTVV.